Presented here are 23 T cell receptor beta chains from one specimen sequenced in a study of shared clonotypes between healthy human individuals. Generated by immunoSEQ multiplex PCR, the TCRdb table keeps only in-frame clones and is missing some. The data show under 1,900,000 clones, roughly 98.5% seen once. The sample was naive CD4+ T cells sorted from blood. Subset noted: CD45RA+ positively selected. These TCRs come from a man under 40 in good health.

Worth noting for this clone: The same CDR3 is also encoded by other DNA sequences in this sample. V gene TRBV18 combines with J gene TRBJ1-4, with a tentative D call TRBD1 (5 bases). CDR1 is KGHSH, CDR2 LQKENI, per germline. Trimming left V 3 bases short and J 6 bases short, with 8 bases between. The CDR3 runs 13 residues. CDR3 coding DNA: TGTGCCAGCTCACCTGGCAGGGATGAAAAACTGTTTTTT. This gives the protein CASSPGRDEKLFF.

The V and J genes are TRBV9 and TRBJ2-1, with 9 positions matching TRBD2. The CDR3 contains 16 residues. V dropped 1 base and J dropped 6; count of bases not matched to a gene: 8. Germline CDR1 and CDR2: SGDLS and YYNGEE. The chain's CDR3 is CASSVSGAGGTNEQFF. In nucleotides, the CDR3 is TGTGCCAGCAGCGTAAGCGGGGCGGGAGGGACCAATGAGCAGTTCTTC.

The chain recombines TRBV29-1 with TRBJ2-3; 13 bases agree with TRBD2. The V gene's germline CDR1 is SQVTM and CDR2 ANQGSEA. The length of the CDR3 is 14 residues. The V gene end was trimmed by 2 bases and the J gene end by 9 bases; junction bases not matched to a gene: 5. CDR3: CSVEIGLAGDTQYF. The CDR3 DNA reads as TGCAGCGTTGAAATAGGACTAGCGGGAGACACGCAGTATTTT.

Here the CDR3 reads CASSRGQETQYF. CDR3 sequence (DNA): TGTGCCAGCAGCAGGGGCCAAGAGACCCAGTACTTC. V usage is TRBV7-2 and J usage is TRBJ2-5, with D maybe TRBD1 (5 bases). The CDR3 loop spans 12 amino acids. Trimming stripped 5 bases from V and 1 base from J, with 5 bases between. Germline CDR1 and CDR2: SGHTA and FQGNSA. The full variable domain, with the rest looked up from reference TRBV7-2 and TRBJ2-5, is GAGVSQSPSNKVTEKGKDVELRCDPISGHTALYWYRQSLGQGLEFLIYFQGNSAPDKSGLPSDRFSAERTGGSVSTLTIQRTQQEDSAVYLCASSRGQETQYFGPGTRLLVL.

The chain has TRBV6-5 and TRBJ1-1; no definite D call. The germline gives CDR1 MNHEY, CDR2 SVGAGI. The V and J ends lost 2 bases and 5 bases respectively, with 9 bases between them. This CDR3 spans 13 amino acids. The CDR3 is CASSYGRGTEAFF. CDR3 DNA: TGTGCCAGCAGTTACGGCCGGGGTACTGAAGCTTTCTTT.

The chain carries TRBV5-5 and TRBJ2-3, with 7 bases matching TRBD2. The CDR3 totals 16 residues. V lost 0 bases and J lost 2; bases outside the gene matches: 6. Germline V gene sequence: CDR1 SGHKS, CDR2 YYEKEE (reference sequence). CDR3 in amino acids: CASSLVAGTNTDTQYF. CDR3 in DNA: TGTGCCAGCAGCTTGGTTGCCGGGACTAACACAGATACGCAGTATTTT.

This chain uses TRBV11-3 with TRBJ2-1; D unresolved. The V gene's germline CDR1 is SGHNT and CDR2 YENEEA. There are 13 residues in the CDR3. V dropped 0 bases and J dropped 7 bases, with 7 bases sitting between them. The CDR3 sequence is CASSLEGLNEQFF. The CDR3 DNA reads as TGTGCCAGCAGCTTAGAGGGCCTGAATGAGCAGTTCTTC.

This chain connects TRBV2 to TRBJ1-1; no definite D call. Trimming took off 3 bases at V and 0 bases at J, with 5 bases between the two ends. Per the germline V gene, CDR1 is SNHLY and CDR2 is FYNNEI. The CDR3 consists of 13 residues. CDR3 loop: CASSDTMNTEAFF. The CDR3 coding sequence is TGTGCCAGCAGTGACACCATGAACACTGAAGCTTTCTTT.

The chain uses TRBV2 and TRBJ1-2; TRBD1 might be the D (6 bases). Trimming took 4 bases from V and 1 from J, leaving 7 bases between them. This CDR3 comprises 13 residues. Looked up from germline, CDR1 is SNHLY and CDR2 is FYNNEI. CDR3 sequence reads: CASSGQVNYGYTF. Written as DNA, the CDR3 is TGTGCCAGCAGTGGACAGGTTAACTATGGCTACACCTTC.

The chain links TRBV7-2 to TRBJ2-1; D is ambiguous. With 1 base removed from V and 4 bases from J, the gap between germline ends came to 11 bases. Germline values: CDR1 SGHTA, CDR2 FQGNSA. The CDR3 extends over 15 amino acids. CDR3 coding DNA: TGTGCCAGCAGCTTAGTGATCGACCAGTACAATGAGCAGTTCTTC. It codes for CASSLVIDQYNEQFF.

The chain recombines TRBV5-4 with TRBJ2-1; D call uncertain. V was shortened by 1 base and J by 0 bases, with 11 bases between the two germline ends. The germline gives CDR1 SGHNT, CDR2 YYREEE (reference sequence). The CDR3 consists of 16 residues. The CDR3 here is CASSLRLLSSYNEQFF. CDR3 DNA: TGTGCCAGCAGCTTGCGTCTGCTTAGCTCCTACAATGAGCAGTTCTTC.

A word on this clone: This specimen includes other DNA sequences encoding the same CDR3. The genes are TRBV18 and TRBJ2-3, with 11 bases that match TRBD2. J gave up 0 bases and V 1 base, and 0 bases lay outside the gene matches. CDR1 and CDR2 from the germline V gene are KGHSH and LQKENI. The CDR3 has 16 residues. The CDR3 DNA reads TGTGCCAGCTCACCACTAGCGGGAGGGAGCACAGATACGCAGTATTTT. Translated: CASSPLAGGSTDTQYF.

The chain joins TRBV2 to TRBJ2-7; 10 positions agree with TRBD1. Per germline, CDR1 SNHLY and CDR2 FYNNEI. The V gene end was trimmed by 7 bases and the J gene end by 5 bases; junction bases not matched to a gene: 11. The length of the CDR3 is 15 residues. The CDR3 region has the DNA TGTGCCAGCAAGTTTTTTGGACAGGGGGGAGACGAGCAGTACTTC. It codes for CASKFFGQGGDEQYF. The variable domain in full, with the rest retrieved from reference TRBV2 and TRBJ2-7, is EPEVTQTPSHQVTQMGQEVILRCVPISNHLYFYWYRQILGQKVEFLVSFYNNEISEKSEIFDDQFSVERPDGSNFTLKIRSTKLEDSAMYFCASKFFGQGGDEQYFGPGTRLTVT.

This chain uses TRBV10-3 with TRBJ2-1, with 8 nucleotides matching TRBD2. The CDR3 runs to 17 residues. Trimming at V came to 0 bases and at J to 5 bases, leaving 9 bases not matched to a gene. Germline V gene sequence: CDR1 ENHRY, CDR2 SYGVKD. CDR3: CAISESVHGRADNEQFF. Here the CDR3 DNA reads TGTGCCATCAGTGAGTCAGTGCACGGGAGGGCCGACAATGAGCAGTTCTTC.

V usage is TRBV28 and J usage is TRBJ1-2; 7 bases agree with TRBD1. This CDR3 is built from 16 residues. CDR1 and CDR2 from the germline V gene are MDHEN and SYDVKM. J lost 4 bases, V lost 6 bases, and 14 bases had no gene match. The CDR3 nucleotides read TGTGCCAGCAGATACCAGGGACAGACCAGGTTCTATGGCTACACCTTC. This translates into CASRYQGQTRFYGYTF.

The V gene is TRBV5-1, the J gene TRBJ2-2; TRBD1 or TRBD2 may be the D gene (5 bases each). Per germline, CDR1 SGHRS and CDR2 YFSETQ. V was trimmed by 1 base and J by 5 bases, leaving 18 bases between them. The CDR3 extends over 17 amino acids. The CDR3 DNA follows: TGCGCCAGCAGCTTGCTACCCGGGACGGATCATACCGGGGAGCTGTTTTTT. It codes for CASSLLPGTDHTGELFF.

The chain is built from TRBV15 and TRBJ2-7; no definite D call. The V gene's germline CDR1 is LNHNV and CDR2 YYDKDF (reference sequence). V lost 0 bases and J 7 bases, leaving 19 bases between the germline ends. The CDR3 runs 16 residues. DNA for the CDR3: TGTGCCACCAGCAGAGAGAGAACAGCACTTCCTCGAGAGCAGTACTTC. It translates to CATSRERTALPREQYF.

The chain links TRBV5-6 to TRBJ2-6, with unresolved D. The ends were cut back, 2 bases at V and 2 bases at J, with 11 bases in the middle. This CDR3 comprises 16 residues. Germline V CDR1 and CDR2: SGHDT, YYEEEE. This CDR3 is CASSFYVVAGANVLTF. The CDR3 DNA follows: TGTGCCAGCAGCTTCTATGTGGTTGCTGGGGCCAACGTCCTGACTTTC.

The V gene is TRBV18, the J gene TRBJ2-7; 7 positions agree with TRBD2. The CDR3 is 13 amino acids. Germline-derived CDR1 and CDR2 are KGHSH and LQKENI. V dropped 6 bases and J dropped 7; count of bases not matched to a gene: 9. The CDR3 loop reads CASSLGRDAEQYF. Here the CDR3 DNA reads TGTGCCAGCTCCCTTGGGAGGGACGCTGAGCAGTACTTC.

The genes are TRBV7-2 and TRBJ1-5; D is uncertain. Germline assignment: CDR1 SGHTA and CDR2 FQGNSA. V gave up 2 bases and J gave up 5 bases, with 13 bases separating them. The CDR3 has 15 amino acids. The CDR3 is CASSLYWAADQPQHF. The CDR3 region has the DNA TGTGCCAGCAGCTTATACTGGGCAGCCGATCAGCCCCAGCATTTT.

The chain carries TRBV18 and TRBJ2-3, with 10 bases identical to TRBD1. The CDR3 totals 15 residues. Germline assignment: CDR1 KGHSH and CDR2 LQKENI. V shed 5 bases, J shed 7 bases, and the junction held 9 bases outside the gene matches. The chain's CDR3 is CASSKTGGDTNTQYF. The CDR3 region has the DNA TGTGCCAGCTCAAAGACAGGGGGCGATACAAATACGCAGTATTTT.

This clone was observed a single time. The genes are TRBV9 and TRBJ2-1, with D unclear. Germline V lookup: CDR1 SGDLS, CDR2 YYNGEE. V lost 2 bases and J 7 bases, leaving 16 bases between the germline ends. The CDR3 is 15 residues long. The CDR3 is CASSVGDSGRNEQFF. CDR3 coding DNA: TGTGCCAGCAGCGTCGGTGACTCCGGGCGGAATGAGCAGTTCTTC.

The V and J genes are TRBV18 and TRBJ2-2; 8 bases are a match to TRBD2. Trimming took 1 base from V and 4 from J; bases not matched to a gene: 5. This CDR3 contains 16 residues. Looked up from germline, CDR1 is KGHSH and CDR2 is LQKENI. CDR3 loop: CASSPRPGGTTGELFF. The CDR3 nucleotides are TGTGCCAGCTCACCACGCCCGGGAGGGACCACCGGGGAGCTGTTTTTT.